The following is a T cell receptor (beta chain) sequence with its context. The sample originates from a study of blood T cell repertoires in COVID-19. Study summary: COVID-19 samples from acute and convalescent phases originated in the United States, Italy and Spain.

Authors' methods: Amplifying reference gene primers gave estimates of nucleated cell counts. Generated by immunoSEQ multiplex PCR, the TCRdb table keeps only in-frame clones and is missing some. Clone size and V and J calls were adopted from that table, with D and trimming inferred from the DNA. The sample has some 140,000 clones, about 83% seen once. Deletions cut 3 bases from V and 8 bases from J, with 14 bases between. Germline values: CDR1 GTSNPN, CDR2 SVGIG (reference sequence). This CDR3 has 13 amino acids. The chain combines TRBV30 with TRBJ1-3, with a possible D match to TRBD1 (6 bases). The origin of this receptor is a woman aged 55-69 years with COVID-19, enrolled during active disease. The material sequenced was peripheral blood. The CDR3 DNA reads TGTGCCTGGAGGGCGGGGGGCAGTCACACCATATATTTT. Amino acid sequence: CAWRAGGSHTIYF.